The present T cell receptor (beta chain) was sequenced within a study of T cell responses to AZD1222 COVID-19 vaccine. The CDR3 has 12 residues. Trimming took 7 bases from V and 4 from J, leaving 11 bases between them. Germline CDR1 reads SQVTM; CDR2 reads ANQGSEA. A note on this clone: Its matching antigen is unknown.

Profiling relied on immunoSEQ multiplex PCR, and the TCRdb table lists in-frame clones only, not all of them. This sample has about 150,000 clones, with approximately 90% found just once. Study-wide results and caveats: With two AZD1222 doses given, Spike-specific TCR breadth and depth both rose. Across the whole spike, CD4 TCRs peaked at regions 160-218 and 743-854. Donors were mostly white British, more females; clonal diversity possibly underestimated. Baseline antibody screening turned up just six or seven seropositive AZD1222 recipients.

The sequences come from peripheral blood, collected on day 0 of AZD1222 vaccination. The receptor comes from an adult in good health. The chain employs TRBV29-1 and TRBJ1-3; D remains ambiguous. CDR3 amino acids: CSGGGGGNTIYF. The CDR3 region has the DNA TGCAGCGGGGGAGGAGGCGGAAACACCATATATTTT.